Below, one TCR beta chain is given with its context. TCRdb keeps only in-frame clones here, not all; method: immunoSEQ multiplex PCR. The table includes 78,000 or so clones, 90% to 95% detected once. This sample was included in a study of T cell changes during pregnancy in multiple sclerosis. The sequence derives from a female donor with multiple sclerosis, enrolled in a pregnancy study. The source was CD4+ T cells from peripheral blood mononuclear cells, collected before pregnancy.

In DNA form, the CDR3 reads TGTGCCAGCAGCTTAATGGGGACTAGCGGGGGGGAGACCCAGTACTTC. This encodes CASSLMGTSGGETQYF. The chain recombines TRBV11-3 with TRBJ2-5, with 15 bases matching TRBD2. Unmatched junction bases numbered 3, after V lost 2 bases and J lost 5 bases. This CDR3 spans 16 amino acids. CDR1 is SGHNT and CDR2 is YENEEA in the germline V gene. Full variable domain (remainder filled in from reference TRBV11-3 and TRBJ2-5): EAGVVQSPRYKIIEKKQPVAFWCNPISGHNTLYWYLQNLGQGPELLIRYENEEAVDDSQLPKDRFSAERLKGVDSTLKIQPAELGDSAVYLCASSLMGTSGGETQYFGPGTRLLVL.